Each of the 23 T cell receptor beta chains below was sequenced from the same sample in a study of T cells in Graves' hyperthyroidism and ophthalmopathy. RNA transcripts gave rise to amplified TCR beta CDR3 regions. Using the HTBI primer set, a first-round RT-PCR was run on the TCR CDR3. MiXCR was run by TCRdb on the multiplex PCR reads, yielding one entry per CDR3 protein. The sample contains 620,000 or so distinct CDR3 sequences, more than 14% of which appear only once. The sequencing sample was made of blood. The receptors come from a woman in her forties or fifties with Graves' ophthalmopathy.

This clonotype was recorded at least ten times. The chain carries TRBV11-1 and TRBJ1-1; D possibly corresponds to TRBD1 (6 bases). This CDR3 comprises 15 residues. Trimming shortened V by 6 bases and J by 4 bases, and 18 bases separated the two germline ends. Germline CDR1 is SGHAT and CDR2 is FQDESV (reference sequence). The CDR3 region is CASRHGQATGTEAFF. The CDR3 region has the DNA TGTGCCAGCAGACACGGACAAGCGACAGGCACTGAAGCTTTCTTT.

This clonotype was recorded many times. The V call is TRBV2, the J call TRBJ2-1, with 11 bases identical to TRBD2. Germline assignment: CDR1 SNHLY and CDR2 FYNNEI. V was pared by 4 bases and J by 7 bases, with 6 bases of the junction left unmatched. This CDR3 has 15 amino acids. The CDR3 nucleotides read TGTGCCAGCAGTGTTCGGACTAGCGGGCATAATGAGCAGTTCTTC. Its protein product is CASSVRTSGHNEQFF.

This clonotype has just a few counts. The chain is built from TRBV20-1 and TRBJ2-5; TRBD1 might be the D (6 bases). The CDR3 consists of 13 residues. V gave up 3 bases and J gave up 5 bases, with 13 bases separating them. Germline lookup yields CDR1 DFQATT and CDR2 SNEGSKA (reference sequence). The CDR3 spells CSASHRVEETQYF. CDR3 coding DNA: TGCAGTGCTAGCCACAGGGTAGAGGAGACCCAGTACTTC.

In this sample, this clonotype turned up many times. The CDR3 here is CSARSTQGYEQYF. As DNA, the CDR3 is TGCAGTGCTAGGTCCACCCAGGGCTACGAGCAGTACTTC. The V gene is TRBV20-1, the J gene TRBJ2-7; perhaps TRBD1 as D (5 bases). Trimming left V 3 bases short and J 3 bases short, with 12 bases between. The CDR3 has 13 amino acids. Germline CDR1 reads DFQATT; CDR2 reads SNEGSKA (reference sequence).

This clonotype occurred a few times. This chain uses TRBV5-1 with TRBJ2-5; possibly TRBD1 for D (5 bases). CDR1 SGHRS and CDR2 YFSETQ come from the germline V gene. Trimming removed 4 bases from V and 2 bases from J, with 12 bases in between. The CDR3 consists of 14 residues. In nucleotides, the CDR3 is TGCGCCAGCAGCCCGGACATGTCTCAAGAGACCCAGTACTTC. Its protein product is CASSPDMSQETQYF.

This clonotype was seen a few times. V and J are TRBV20-1 and TRBJ2-4; TRBD2 is a possible D gene (6 bases). Germline values: CDR1 DFQATT, CDR2 SNEGSKA (reference sequence). There are 16 residues in the CDR3. V lost 3 bases, J lost 4 bases, and 19 bases lay in between. The DNA of the CDR3 is TGCAGTGCTAGCGGCCGTGGAGCGGGTATTAAAAACATTCAGTACTTC. Its protein product is CSASGRGAGIKNIQYF.

This clonotype has just a few counts. The chain joins TRBV12-5 to TRBJ2-3, with a weak D call TRBD2 (5 bases). CDR1 and CDR2 (germline): LGHNT, FRNRAP. The CDR3 is made up of 16 amino acids. The ends were cut back, 3 bases at V and 0 bases at J, with 13 bases in the middle. The CDR3 loop is CASGFFLAPSTDTQYF. The DNA of the CDR3 is TGTGCTAGTGGTTTCTTCCTAGCACCAAGCACAGATACGCAGTATTTT.

This rearrangement joins TRBV27 to TRBJ2-1, with D perhaps TRBD1 or TRBD2 (5 bases each). The length of the CDR3 is 18 residues. The V end was cut by 2 bases, the J end by 4 bases, with 21 bases between. From germline, CDR1 is MNHEY and CDR2 SMNVEV (reference sequence). CDR3 nucleotide sequence: TGTGCCAGCAGTTTACCGGGACCAGCGGTACCAGGGTACAATGAGCAGTTCTTC. It specifies CASSLPGPAVPGYNEQFF.

The chain uses TRBV19 and TRBJ1-5; a weak D match, TRBD1 (6 bases). This CDR3 has 16 residues. Germline V gene sequence: CDR1 LNHDA, CDR2 SQIVND (reference sequence). Deletions cut 6 bases from V and 2 bases from J, with 17 bases between. CDR3 coding DNA: TGTGCCAGTAGGGGTCAAGGGGGAACGGGCAATCAGCCCCAGCATTTT. It encodes CASRGQGGTGNQPQHF. Full variable domain (outside the CDR3, taken from reference TRBV19 and TRBJ1-5): DGGITQSPKYLFRKEGQNVTLSCEQNLNHDAMYWYRQDPGQGLRLIYYSQIVNDFQKGDIAEGYSVSREKKESFPLTVTSAQKNPTAFYLCASRGQGGTGNQPQHFGDGTRLSIL.

J is TRBJ1-1 and V is TRBV5-5; D unclear. The germline V and J ends were trimmed by 5 bases and 0 bases, with 8 bases remaining between them. This CDR3 contains 13 residues. Looked up from germline, CDR1 is SGHKS and CDR2 is YYEKEE (reference sequence). CDR3 sequence reads: CASRDGLNTEAFF. The CDR3, as DNA: TGTGCCAGCAGAGACGGCCTGAACACTGAAGCTTTCTTT.

This clonotype appeared many times. This chain connects TRBV12-3 or TRBV12-4 to TRBJ2-3, with a possible D match to TRBD2 (7 bases). The CDR3 has 14 amino acids. V was cut by 8 bases and J by 9 bases, with 21 bases left in between. The CDR3: CASRSGSITGTQYF. In DNA form, the CDR3 reads TGTGCCAGCCGTAGCGGGTCCATTACAGGGACGCAGTATTTT.

This clonotype appeared many times. The CDR3 loop reads CASSLPDEKLFF. As DNA, the CDR3 is TGCGCCAGCAGCTTGCCTGACGAAAAACTGTTTTTT. V gene TRBV5-1 combines with J gene TRBJ1-4; no definite D call. V lost 1 base to trimming and J lost 8 bases, with 6 bases between them. The CDR3 runs to 12 residues. In germline, CDR1 is SGHRS, CDR2 YFSETQ.

This clonotype was found many times. This rearrangement joins TRBV7-2 to TRBJ1-1; D remains unclear. Germline CDR1 reads SGHTA; CDR2 reads FQGNSA. The CDR3 totals 17 residues. The V gene lost 5 bases and the J gene lost 0 bases, with 19 bases spanning the gap. CDR3 protein: CASSHKIFGFMNTEAFF. In DNA, the CDR3 is TGTGCCAGCAGCCATAAGATTTTCGGGTTCATGAACACTGAAGCTTTCTTT.

This clonotype was detected many times. The chain is built from TRBV20-1 and TRBJ2-1, with 13 positions matching TRBD2. Germline CDR1 and CDR2: DFQATT and SNEGSKA (reference sequence). This CDR3 has 15 residues. V was clipped by 3 bases and J by 6 bases; unmatched bases: 5. CDR3 residues: CSASLLAGGPNEQFF. For the CDR3, the DNA is TGCAGTGCTAGCCTACTAGCGGGAGGGCCCAATGAGCAGTTCTTC.

This clonotype was recorded a few times. The chain uses TRBV6-1 and TRBJ2-1; 12 nucleotides align to TRBD2. In germline, CDR1 is MNHNS, CDR2 SASEGT. J gave up 5 bases and V 6 bases, and 8 bases lay outside the gene matches. The CDR3 loop spans 16 amino acids. CDR3 protein: CASSHLLAGGNNEQFF. CDR3 coding DNA: TGTGCCAGCAGCCACCTACTAGCGGGAGGTAACAATGAGCAGTTCTTC.

The chain has TRBV29-1 and TRBJ2-1; a weak D match, TRBD1 (5 bases). The CDR3 is 14 amino acids. The ends were cut back, 2 bases at V and 7 bases at J, with 15 bases in the middle. Germline V gene sequence: CDR1 SQVTM, CDR2 ANQGSEA. The CDR3 here is CSVERGILVNEQFF. The CDR3 DNA follows: TGCAGCGTTGAAAGGGGTATCCTCGTAAATGAGCAGTTCTTC.

This clonotype was recorded many times. The chain has TRBV7-2 and TRBJ2-1; 8 nucleotides align to TRBD2. The CDR3 is made up of 15 amino acids. Germline V gives CDR1 SGHTA, CDR2 FQGNSA. Trimming took 5 bases from V and 5 from J; bases not matched to a gene: 8. Here the CDR3 reads CASSLPGLDHNEQFF. In DNA, the CDR3 is TGTGCCAGCAGCCTCCCGGGACTAGATCACAATGAGCAGTTCTTC.

This clonotype was recorded many times. The chain uses TRBV20-1 and TRBJ1-3; D is perhaps TRBD1 (5 bases). From germline, CDR1 is DFQATT and CDR2 SNEGSKA (reference sequence). The CDR3 contains 14 residues. The V end was cut by 4 bases, the J end by 3 bases, with 13 bases between. CDR3 coding DNA: TGCAGTGCTATAGCAGGGTTCGTTGGAAACACCATATATTTT. Encoded protein: CSAIAGFVGNTIYF.

This clonotype was seen repeatedly, ten times or more. CDR3 sequence: CASSPPVGNEQFF. For the CDR3, the DNA is TGTGCCAGCTCACCACCCGTTGGAAATGAGCAGTTCTTC. The V call is TRBV18, the J call TRBJ2-1; D remains unclear. Germline loops: CDR1 KGHSH, CDR2 LQKENI. The length of the CDR3 is 13 residues. Trimming took off 0 bases at V and 7 bases at J, with 7 bases between the two ends.

This clonotype came up many times. J is TRBJ1-1 and V is TRBV24-1, with D possibly being TRBD1 (5 bases). The CDR3 length is 13 residues. Germline loops: CDR1 KGHDR, CDR2 SFDVKD. V was pared by 2 bases and J by 11 bases, with 14 bases between. The CDR3 spells CATSDSGHYRAFF. CDR3 nucleotides: TGTGCCACCAGTGATTCCGGACACTATCGGGCTTTCTTT.

This clonotype was seen many times. The chain is built from TRBV16 and TRBJ2-7, with D uncertain. CDR1 is KGHSY and CDR2 is FQNENV in the germline V gene. Trimming removed 3 bases from V and 0 bases from J, with 9 bases in between. The CDR3 spans 14 residues. The CDR3 nucleotides are TGTGCCAGCAGCCAGTACGGAAGCTCCTACGAGCAGTACTTC. It is translated as CASSQYGSSYEQYF.

This clonotype has a single count. The chain has TRBV7-9 and TRBJ2-5; a weak D match, TRBD1 (5 bases). V gave up 0 bases and J gave up 0 bases, with 11 bases separating them. Germline loops: CDR1 SEHNR, CDR2 FQNEAQ (reference sequence). The CDR3 has 16 amino acids. CDR3 DNA sequence: TGTGCCAGCAGCTTAGCGCGCACAGGCCACCAAGAGACCCAGTACTTC. Its translation is CASSLARTGHQETQYF.

This clonotype was found many times. The V and J genes are TRBV7-3 and TRBJ2-2, with D possibly TRBD2 on 5 matching bases. The CDR3 covers 15 residues. The germline V and J ends were trimmed by 1 base and 7 bases, with 13 bases remaining between them. Germline loops: CDR1 SGHTA, CDR2 FQGTGA. In DNA, the CDR3 is TGTGCCAGCAGCTTAAGTCCGGGAAAGGTCGGGGAGCTGTTTTTT. Translation: CASSLSPGKVGELFF.